The source of this TCR beta chain is a study of T cells in Graves' hyperthyroidism and ophthalmopathy. Amplified TCR beta CDR3 regions came from RNA transcripts. HTBI primers were used for first-round RT-PCR of the TCR CDR3. TCRdb reanalysed the multiplex PCR reads using MiXCR and keeps one entry per CDR3 protein. The sample holds over 650,000 distinct CDR3 sequences; 45% are singletons and the top ten take less than 9%. In regard to this clonotype: The antigen is unknown.

Germline lookup yields CDR1 DFQATT and CDR2 SNEGSKA (reference sequence). The CDR3 has 15 residues. Trimming at V came to 5 bases and at J to 6 bases, leaving 9 bases not matched to a gene. Study-wide results and limits: The blood repertoire included most of the expanded thyroid clonotypes above 0.001. A model of 13 V-J pairs discriminated ophthalmopathy from stable hyperthyroidism. With a median lead of about 6.9 months before onset, the model predicted ophthalmopathy.

Reasons for excluding patients were uncontrolled infection, other autoimmune disease, pregnancy or lactation. The chain is built from TRBV20-1 and TRBJ1-5; 11 bases fit TRBD1. The sample was peripheral blood or thyroid tissue (not recorded which). The TCR sequence derives from an adult man with Graves' disease, either hyperthyroidism or ophthalmopathy (not recorded which). The CDR3 DNA is TGCAGTGCTGGAGGGACAGGGGGGTCGGGTCAGCCCCAGCATTTT. Translation: CSAGGTGGSGQPQHF.